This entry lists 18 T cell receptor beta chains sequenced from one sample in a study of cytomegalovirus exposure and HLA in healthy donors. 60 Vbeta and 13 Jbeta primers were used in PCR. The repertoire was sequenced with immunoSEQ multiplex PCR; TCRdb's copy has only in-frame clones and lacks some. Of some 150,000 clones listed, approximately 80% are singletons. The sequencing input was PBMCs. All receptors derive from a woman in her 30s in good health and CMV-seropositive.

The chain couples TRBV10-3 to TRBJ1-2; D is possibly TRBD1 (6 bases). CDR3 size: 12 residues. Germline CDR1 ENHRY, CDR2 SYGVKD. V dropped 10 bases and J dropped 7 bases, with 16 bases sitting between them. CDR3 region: CATAQGQFGYTF. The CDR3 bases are TGTGCCACCGCGCAGGGGCAGTTTGGCTACACCTTC.

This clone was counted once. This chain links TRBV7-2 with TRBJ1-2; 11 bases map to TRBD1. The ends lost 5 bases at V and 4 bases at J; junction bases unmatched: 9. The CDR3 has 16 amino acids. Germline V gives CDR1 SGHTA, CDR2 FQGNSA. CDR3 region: CASSRTGQGASYGYTF. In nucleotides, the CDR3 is TGTGCCAGCAGCCGTACAGGACAGGGGGCGTCCTATGGCTACACCTTC.

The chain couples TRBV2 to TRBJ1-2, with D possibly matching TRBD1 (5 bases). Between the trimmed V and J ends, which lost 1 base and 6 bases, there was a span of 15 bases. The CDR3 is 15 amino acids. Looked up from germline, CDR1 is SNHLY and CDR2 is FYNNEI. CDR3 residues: CASSEEAGYLDGYTF. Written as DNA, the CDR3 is TGTGCCAGCAGTGAAGAGGCAGGGTATCTCGATGGCTACACCTTC.

CDR3 amino acids: CASTTGVDNSPLHF. Written as DNA, the CDR3 is TGTGCCAGCACTACCGGGGTAGATAATTCACCCCTCCACTTT. This chain connects TRBV2 to TRBJ1-6; unclear D gene. CDR1 SNHLY and CDR2 FYNNEI come from the germline V gene. Trimming took 7 bases from V and 5 from J, leaving 12 bases between them. This CDR3 region has 14 residues.

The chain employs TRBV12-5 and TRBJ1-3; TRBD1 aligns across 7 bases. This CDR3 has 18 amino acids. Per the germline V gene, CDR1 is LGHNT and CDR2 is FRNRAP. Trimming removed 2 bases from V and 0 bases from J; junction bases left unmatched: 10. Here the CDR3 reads CASGLLTGDLSSGNTIYF. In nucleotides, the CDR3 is TGTGCTAGTGGTTTGTTAACAGGGGACTTAAGCTCTGGAAACACCATATATTTT. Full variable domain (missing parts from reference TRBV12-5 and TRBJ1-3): DARVTQTPRHKVTEMGQEVTMRCQPILGHNTVFWYRQTMMQGLELLAYFRNRAPLDDSGMPKDRFSAEMPDATLATLKIQPSEPRDSAVYFCASGLLTGDLSSGNTIYFGEGSWLTVV.

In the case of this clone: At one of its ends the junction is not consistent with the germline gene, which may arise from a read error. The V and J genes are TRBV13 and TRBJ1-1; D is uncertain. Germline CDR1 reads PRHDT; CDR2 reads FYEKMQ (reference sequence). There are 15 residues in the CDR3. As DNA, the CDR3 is TGTGCCAGCAGCCTAGGTTTGGGTAAGAGGACTGAAGCTTTCTTT. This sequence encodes CASSLGLGKRTEAFF.

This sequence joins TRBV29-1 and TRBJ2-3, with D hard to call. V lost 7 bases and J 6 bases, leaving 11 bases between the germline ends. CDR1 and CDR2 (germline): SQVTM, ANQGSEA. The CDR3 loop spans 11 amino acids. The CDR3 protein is CSALPRDTQYF. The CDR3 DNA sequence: TGCAGCGCGCTACCGCGGGATACGCAGTATTTT.

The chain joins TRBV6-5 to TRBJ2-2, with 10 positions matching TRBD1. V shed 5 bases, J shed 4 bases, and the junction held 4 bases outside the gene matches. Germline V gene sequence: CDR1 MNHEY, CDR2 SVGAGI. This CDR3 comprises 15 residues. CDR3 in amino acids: CASSRQGASTGELFF. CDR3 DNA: TGTGCCAGCAGTAGACAGGGGGCAAGCACCGGGGAGCTGTTTTTT.

CDR3 sequence: CASSPPGSRKETQYF. DNA for the CDR3: TGTGCCAGCTCACCCCCTGGGTCTAGGAAAGAGACCCAGTACTTC. V gene TRBV18 combines with J gene TRBJ2-5; D unresolved. Germline lookup yields CDR1 KGHSH and CDR2 LQKENI. The V and J ends lost 3 bases and 3 bases respectively, with 14 bases between them. This CDR3 contains 15 residues.

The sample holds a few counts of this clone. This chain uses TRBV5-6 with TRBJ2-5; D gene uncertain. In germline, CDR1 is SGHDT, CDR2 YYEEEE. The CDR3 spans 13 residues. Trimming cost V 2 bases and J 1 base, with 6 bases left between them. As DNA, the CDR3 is TGTGCCAGCAGCTTATCCGGCCAAGAGACCCAGTACTTC. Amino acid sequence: CASSLSGQETQYF.

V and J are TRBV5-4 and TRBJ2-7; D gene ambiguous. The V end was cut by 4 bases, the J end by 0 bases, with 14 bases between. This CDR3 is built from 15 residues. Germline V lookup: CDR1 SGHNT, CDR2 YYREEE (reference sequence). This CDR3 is CASSREDSRSYEQYF. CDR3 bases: TGTGCCAGCAGCCGAGAAGACTCCCGCTCCTACGAGCAGTACTTC.

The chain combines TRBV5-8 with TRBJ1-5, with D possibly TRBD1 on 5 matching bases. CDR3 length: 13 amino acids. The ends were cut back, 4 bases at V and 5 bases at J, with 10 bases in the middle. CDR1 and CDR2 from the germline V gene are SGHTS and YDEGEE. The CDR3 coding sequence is TGTGCCAGCAGCAGGTGGGGGGATCAGCCCCAGCATTTT. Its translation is CASSRWGDQPQHF.

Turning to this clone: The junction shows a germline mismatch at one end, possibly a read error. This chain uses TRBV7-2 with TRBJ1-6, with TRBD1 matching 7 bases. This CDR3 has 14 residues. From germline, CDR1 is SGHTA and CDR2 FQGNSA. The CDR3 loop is CASSLFPTGSNFFF. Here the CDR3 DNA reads TGTGCCAGCAGCTTATTCCCGACAGGGAGCAACTTCTTTTTT.

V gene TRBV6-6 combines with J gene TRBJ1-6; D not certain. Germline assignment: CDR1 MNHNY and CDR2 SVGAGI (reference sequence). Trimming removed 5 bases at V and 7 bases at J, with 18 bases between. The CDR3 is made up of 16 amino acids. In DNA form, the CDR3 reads TGTGCCAGCAGTCGAACGACCTCCCGGGAGAATTCACCCCTCCACTTT. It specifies CASSRTTSRENSPLHF.

The CDR3 sequence: CASSQAAGLPPYEQYF. DNA of the CDR3: TGTGCCAGCAGCCAAGCGGCTGGGCTCCCCCCCTACGAGCAGTACTTC. This sequence joins TRBV14 and TRBJ2-7; D not certain. The CDR3 loop spans 16 amino acids. V was pared by 1 base and J by 2 bases, with 15 bases between. The germline CDR1 and CDR2 sequences are SGHDN and FVKESK.

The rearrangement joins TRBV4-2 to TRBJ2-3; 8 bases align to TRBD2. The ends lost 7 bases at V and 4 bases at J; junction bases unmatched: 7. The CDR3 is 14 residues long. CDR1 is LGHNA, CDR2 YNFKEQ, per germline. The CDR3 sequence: CASTGAGDADTQYF. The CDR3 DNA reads TGTGCCAGCACCGGAGCGGGGGACGCAGATACGCAGTATTTT.

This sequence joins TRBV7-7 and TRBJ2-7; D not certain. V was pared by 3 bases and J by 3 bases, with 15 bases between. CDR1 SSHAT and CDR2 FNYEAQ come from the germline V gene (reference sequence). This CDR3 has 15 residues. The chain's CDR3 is CASSFIGPPDYEQYF. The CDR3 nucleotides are TGTGCCAGCAGCTTTATTGGCCCGCCTGACTACGAGCAGTACTTC.

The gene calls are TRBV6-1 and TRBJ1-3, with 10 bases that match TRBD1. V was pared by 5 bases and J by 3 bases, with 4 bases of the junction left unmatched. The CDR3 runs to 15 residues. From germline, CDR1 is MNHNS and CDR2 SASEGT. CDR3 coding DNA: TGTGCCAGCAGTCTGGGACAGGGGTTTGGAAACACCATATATTTT. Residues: CASSLGQGFGNTIYF.